This record looks at one T cell receptor (beta chain) sequence and its context. The sample comes from a study of blood T cells in healthy people across ages. Next came a second PCR, run for about 7 to 12 cycles, which used a sample-barcoded 5' primer along with a J-beta primer mix. MiXCR, applied by TCRdb to the 5' RACE reads, yields one record per CDR3 protein. The profile shows about 770,000 distinct CDR3 sequences, roughly 44% of them singletons. This CDR3 region has 15 residues. Per the germline V gene, CDR1 is SGHTA and CDR2 is FQGNSA. The ends were cut back, 3 bases at V and 0 bases at J, with 9 bases in the middle.

What was sequenced was blood. The receptor was isolated from a man aged 60 to 75 in good health. The chain carries TRBV7-2 and TRBJ2-1; D is uncertain. This CDR3 is CASSFSIYSYNEQFF. DNA for the CDR3: TGTGCCAGCAGCTTCTCAATATACTCCTACAATGAGCAGTTCTTC.